This entry is about one T cell receptor (beta chain). This clone was detected only a few times. This clone's antigen is unknown. Nothing much larger sits one base from this clone, and base qualities are not available. Receptor libraries were prepared by the immunoSEQ multiplex PCR assay. This immuneACCESS table, as held by TCRdb, lists in-frame sequences with V and J called but not all clones. Of the missing ones, under half trace to an unresolved V gene in checked studies; the others have no known cause. The sample has tens of thousands of clones on record, more than 70% of them singletons. Around 18% of the sample is held by the ten biggest clonotypes. The sample originates from a study of control samples from healthy donors and cancer patients (dated by TCRdb to about 2020). The source of this sequence is a man aged 45-65 years in good health. Sequenced input: blood.

The DNA reads TGTGCCAGCAGTTGGGGGAAAAATGAGCAGTTCTTC. This codes for CASSWGKNEQFF. The rearrangement joined TRBV6-2 or TRBV6-3 to TRBJ2-1; the D gene could be either TRBD1 or TRBD2, each agreeing at 5 bases. Including the terminal cysteine and phenylalanine, the CDR3 comprises 12 residues. The kept DNA is CDR3 alone, 36 bases in frame from the first base. V is reduced by 4 bases and J by 7 bases, leaving a spacing of 8 bases between them. From a lookup of the germline V gene, CDR1 and CDR2 are MNHEY and SVGEGT.